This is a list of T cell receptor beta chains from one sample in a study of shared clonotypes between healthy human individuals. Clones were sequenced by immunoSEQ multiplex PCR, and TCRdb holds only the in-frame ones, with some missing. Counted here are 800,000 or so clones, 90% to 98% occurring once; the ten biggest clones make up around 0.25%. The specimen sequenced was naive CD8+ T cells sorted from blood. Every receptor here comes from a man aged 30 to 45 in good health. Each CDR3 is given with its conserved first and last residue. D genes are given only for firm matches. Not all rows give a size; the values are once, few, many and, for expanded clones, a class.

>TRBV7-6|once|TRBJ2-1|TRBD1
CASSLGTRGNEQFF
TGTGCCAGCAGCTTAGGGACCAGGGGGAATGAGCAGTTCTTC
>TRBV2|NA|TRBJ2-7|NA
CASSVYFDYEQYF
TGTGCCAGCAGTGTGTATTTTGACTACGAGCAGTACTTC
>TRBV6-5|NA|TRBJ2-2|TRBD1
CASSYGTGGTGELFF
TGTGCCAGCAGTTACGGGACAGGGGGCACCGGGGAGCTGTTTTTT
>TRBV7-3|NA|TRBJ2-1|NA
CASSSIQSSYNEQFF
TGTGCCAGCAGCTCAATCCAGAGCTCCTACAATGAGCAGTTCTTC
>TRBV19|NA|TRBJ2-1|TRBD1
CASSTGTGANEQFF
TGTGCCAGTAGTACCGGGACAGGGGCCAATGAGCAGTTCTTC
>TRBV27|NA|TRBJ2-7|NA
CASGDSGAYEQYF
TGTGCCAGCGGGGATTCGGGAGCCTACGAGCAGTACTTC
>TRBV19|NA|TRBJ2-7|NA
CASSMSLEYPYEQYF
TGTGCCAGTAGTATGAGCCTAGAATACCCCTACGAGCAGTACTTC
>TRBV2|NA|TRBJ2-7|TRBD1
CASSGTGGQGAYEQYF
TGTGCCAGCAGTGGAACTGGGGGACAGGGGGCCTACGAGCAGTACTTC
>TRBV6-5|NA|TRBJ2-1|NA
CASSRQDNSYNEQFF
TGTGCCAGCAGTCGACAGGATAACTCCTACAATGAGCAGTTCTTC
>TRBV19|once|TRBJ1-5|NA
CASSVQGTMEWVDQPQHF
TGTGCCAGTAGCGTCCAGGGGACCATGGAGTGGGTGGATCAGCCCCAGCATTTT
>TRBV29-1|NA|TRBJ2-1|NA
CSAGDFLPFF
TGCAGCGCCGGGGACTTCCTCCCGTTCTTC
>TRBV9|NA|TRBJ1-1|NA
CASSASGPRAEAFF
TGTGCCAGCAGCGCTTCCGGGCCGAGGGCTGAAGCTTTCTTT
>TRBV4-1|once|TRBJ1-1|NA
CASSQLGRTEAFF
TGCGCCAGCAGCCAACTCGGGCGCACTGAAGCTTTCTTT
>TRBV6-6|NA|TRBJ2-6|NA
CASSLYRTGANVLTF
TGTGCCAGCAGCCTTTACAGGACTGGGGCCAACGTCCTGACTTTC
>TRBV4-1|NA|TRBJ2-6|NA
CASSQEAAGSSGANVLTF
TGCGCCAGCAGCCAAGAGGCGGCAGGTAGCTCTGGGGCCAACGTCCTGACTTTC
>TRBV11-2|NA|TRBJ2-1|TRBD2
CASSRWAKTSGRHNEQFF
TGTGCCAGCAGCCGCTGGGCCAAGACTAGCGGGAGGCACAATGAGCAGTTCTTC
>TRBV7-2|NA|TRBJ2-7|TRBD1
CASSFAIGTGPIYEQYF
TGTGCCAGCAGCTTCGCTATAGGGACAGGGCCTATCTACGAGCAGTACTTC
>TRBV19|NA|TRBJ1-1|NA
CASSIDVQGSNTEAFF
TGTGCCAGTAGTATAGACGTACAGGGCTCGAACACTGAAGCTTTCTTT
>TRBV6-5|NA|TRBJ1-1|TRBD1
CASSTLQGIDGAFF
TGTGCCAGCAGTACCCTACAGGGGATAGATGGAGCTTTCTTT
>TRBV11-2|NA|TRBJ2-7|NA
CASSPPAGPYEQYF
TGTGCCAGCAGCCCCCCAGCAGGGCCCTACGAGCAGTACTTC
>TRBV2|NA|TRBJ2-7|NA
CASSEVDEQYF
TGTGCCAGCAGTGAGGTGGACGAGCAGTACTTC
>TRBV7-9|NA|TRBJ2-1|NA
CASSLAVAGYNEQFF
TGTGCCAGCAGCTTAGCGGTGGCAGGGTACAATGAGCAGTTCTTC
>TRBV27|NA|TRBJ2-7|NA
CASSWGLGSEQYF
TGTGCCAGCAGTTGGGGACTTGGGAGCGAGCAGTACTTC
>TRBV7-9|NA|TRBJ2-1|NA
CASSLGGFEQFF
TGTGCCAGCAGCTTAGGGGGTTTTGAGCAGTTCTTC
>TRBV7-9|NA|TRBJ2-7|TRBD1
CASSLDGVGDRSYEQYF
TGTGCCAGCAGCTTAGATGGGGTGGGGGACAGATCCTACGAGCAGTACTTC
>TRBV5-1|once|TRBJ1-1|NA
CASSLGREGVRGTEAFF
TGCGCCAGCAGCTTGGGCAGGGAGGGAGTAAGAGGGACTGAAGCTTTCTTT
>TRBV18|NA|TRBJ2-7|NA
CASSPGSPYEQYF
TGTGCCAGCTCACCCGGGAGCCCATACGAGCAGTACTTC
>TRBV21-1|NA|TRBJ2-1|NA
CASSIQPGPKGNEQFF
TGTGCCAGCAGCATACAACCGGGACCTAAGGGAAATGAGCAGTTCTTC
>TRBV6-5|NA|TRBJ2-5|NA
CASTQGKTSQETQYF
TGTGCCAGCACTCAGGGAAAGACTAGTCAAGAGACCCAGTACTTC
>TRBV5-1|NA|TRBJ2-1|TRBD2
CASSGAGTRDNEQFF
TGCGCCAGCAGCGGAGCGGGAACCAGAGACAATGAGCAGTTCTTC
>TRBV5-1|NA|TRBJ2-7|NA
CASSLSSGPPYEQYF
TGCGCCAGCAGCTTGTCTTCAGGGCCCCCCTACGAGCAGTACTTC
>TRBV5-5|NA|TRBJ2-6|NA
CASSLYPNSGANVLTF
TGTGCCAGCAGCTTGTACCCGAACTCTGGGGCCAACGTCCTGACTTTC
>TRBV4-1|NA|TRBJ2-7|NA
CASSHLAYSSYEQYF
TGCGCCAGCAGCCATCTAGCGTACAGCTCCTACGAGCAGTACTTC
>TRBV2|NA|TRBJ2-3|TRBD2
CASSEPEEAGAIDTQYF
TGTGCCAGCAGTGAACCCGAAGAGGCGGGAGCGATAGATACGCAGTATTTT
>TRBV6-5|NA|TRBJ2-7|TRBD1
CASSYSIEGTGLFF
TGTGCCAGCAGTTACTCGATTGAGGGGACAGGGTTATTCTTC
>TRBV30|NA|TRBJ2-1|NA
CACNKDHNSYNEQFF
TGTGCCTGTAACAAAGACCACAACTCCTACAATGAGCAGTTCTTC
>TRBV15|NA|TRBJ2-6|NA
CATSGASGANVLTF
TGTGCCACCAGCGGGGCGAGTGGGGCCAACGTCCTGACTTTC
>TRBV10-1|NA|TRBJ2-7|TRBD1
CASRQTGAGEQYF
TGCGCCAGCAGACAGACAGGGGCAGGCGAGCAGTACTTC
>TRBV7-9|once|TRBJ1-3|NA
CASLKLADSSGNTIYF
TGTGCCAGCCTAAAGCTGGCAGACAGCTCTGGAAACACCATATATTTT
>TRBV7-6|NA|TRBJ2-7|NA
CASSLSGSGEQYF
TGTGCCAGCAGCCTCTCCGGGTCGGGGGAGCAGTACTTC
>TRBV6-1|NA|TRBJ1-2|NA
CASSEIVSYTF
TGTGCCAGCAGTGAAATTGTGAGCTACACCTTC
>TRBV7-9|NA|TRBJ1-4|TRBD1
CASSWTGGQREKLFF
TGTGCCAGCAGCTGGACAGGGGGCCAGAGGGAAAAACTGTTTTTT
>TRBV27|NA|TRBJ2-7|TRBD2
CASSLAGSSYEQYF
TGTGCCAGCAGTCTAGCGGGGAGCTCCTACGAGCAGTACTTC
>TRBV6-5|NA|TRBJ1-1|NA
CASSYSILRDEAFF
TGTGCCAGCAGTTACTCCATATTACGGGATGAAGCTTTCTTT
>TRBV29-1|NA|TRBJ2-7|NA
CSVVPYGTYEQYF
TGCAGCGTGGTCCCCTACGGTACCTACGAGCAGTACTTC
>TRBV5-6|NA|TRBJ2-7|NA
CASSLYTTAYEQYF
TGTGCCAGCAGCTTGTATACCACAGCCTACGAGCAGTACTTC
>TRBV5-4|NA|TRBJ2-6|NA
CASSLGGVSLSGANVLTF
TGTGCCAGCAGCTTGGGCGGGGTTTCCCTCTCTGGGGCCAACGTCCTGACTTTC
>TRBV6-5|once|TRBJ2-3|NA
CASSSGWAQYF
TGTGCCAGCAGTTCAGGGTGGGCGCAGTATTTT